Presented here are 21 T cell receptor beta chains from one specimen sequenced in a study of blood T cell repertoires in COVID-19. Some clones are missing from TCRdb's copy, which holds only in-frame ones; the method was immunoSEQ multiplex PCR. Of more than 100,000 clones listed, around 89% are singletons. What was sequenced was peripheral blood. Receptor source: a man aged 50 to 59 with active or convalescent COVID-19.

This chain joins TRBV13 and TRBJ1-1; 9 bases are shared with TRBD1. CDR1 is PRHDT and CDR2 is FYEKMQ in the germline V gene (reference sequence). Trimming cost V 7 bases and J 8 bases; bases outside gene matches: 14. This CDR3 contains 15 residues. CDR3 nucleotide sequence: TGTGCCAGCACCTCAGGCCCCGGGACAGGGCCCGAAGCTTTCTTT. This encodes CASTSGPGTGPEAFF.

The chain combines TRBV24-1 with TRBJ2-3; 8 nucleotides agree with TRBD2. The ends lost 9 bases at V and 5 bases at J; junction bases unmatched: 9. This CDR3 spans 14 amino acids. Germline lookup yields CDR1 KGHDR and CDR2 SFDVKD. The CDR3 DNA sequence: TGTGCCACCTCGGGGGGGTTCGGGGGAGATACGCAGTATTTT. Protein product: CATSGGFGGDTQYF.

CDR3 DNA: TGTGCCAGTAGACATCAGCTAGGAGACACTGAAGCTTTCTTT. Translated, it gives CASRHQLGDTEAFF. V usage is TRBV19 and J usage is TRBJ1-1; D is unresolved. The CDR3 spans 14 residues. CDR1 is LNHDA and CDR2 is SQIVND in the germline V gene (reference sequence). The germline V and J ends were trimmed by 6 bases and 3 bases, with 14 bases remaining between them.

The chain is built from TRBV5-6 and TRBJ1-5; D is uncertain. The CDR3 length is 15 residues. V was clipped by 0 bases and J by 0 bases, with 7 bases between them. CDR1 is SGHDT, CDR2 YYEEEE, per germline. The CDR3 DNA follows: TGTGCCAGCAGCTTGGGACTGCATAGCAATCAGCCCCAGCATTTT. It specifies CASSLGLHSNQPQHF.

The rearrangement links TRBV6-5 to TRBJ2-7; possibly TRBD2 for D (7 bases). The germline V gene has CDR1 MNHEY and CDR2 SVGAGI. This CDR3 contains 14 residues. Trimming took 6 bases from V and 3 from J, leaving 15 bases between them. The CDR3 region is CASRSGTTDYEQYF. The CDR3 DNA reads as TGTGCCAGCAGGAGCGGGACAACGGACTACGAGCAGTACTTC.

The rearrangement links TRBV7-9 to TRBJ2-1; 8 bases align to TRBD1. From germline, CDR1 is SEHNR and CDR2 FQNEAQ (reference sequence). This CDR3 contains 14 residues. The V and J ends lost 3 bases and 7 bases, in that order; junction bases with no gene match: 5. CDR3 coding DNA: TGTGCCAGCAGCTTGAGGACAGGGATGAATGAGCAGTTCTTC. Translation gives CASSLRTGMNEQFF.

V and J are TRBV6-5 and TRBJ2-7; D might be TRBD2 (5 bases). Germline assignment: CDR1 MNHEY and CDR2 SVGAGI. With 4 bases removed from V and 1 base from J, the gap between germline ends came to 8 bases. The CDR3 runs to 13 residues. The CDR3 protein is CASSWRPSYEQYF. In DNA, the CDR3 is TGTGCCAGCAGTTGGAGGCCTTCCTACGAGCAGTACTTC.

The rearrangement links TRBV27 to TRBJ2-2, with 9 bases aligning to TRBD1. J was trimmed by 3 bases and V by 5 bases; bases with no gene match: 7. CDR1 is MNHEY and CDR2 is SMNVEV in the germline V gene (reference sequence). This CDR3 region has 16 residues. This CDR3 reads CASSLLGQGYTGELFF. CDR3 nucleotides: TGTGCCAGCAGTCTGTTGGGACAGGGATACACCGGGGAGCTGTTTTTT.

This rearrangement joins TRBV30 to TRBJ2-5, with D possibly TRBD1 on 6 matching bases. The CDR3 totals 12 residues. From germline, CDR1 is GTSNPN and CDR2 SVGIG (reference sequence). Trimming took off 5 bases at V and 4 bases at J, with 11 bases between the two ends. The CDR3 nucleotides read TGTGCCTGGGACAGGATGGGAGAGACCCAGTACTTC. Its protein product is CAWDRMGETQYF. Full variable domain (rest looked up from reference TRBV30 and TRBJ2-5): SQTIHQWPATLVQPVGSPLSLECTVEGTSNPNLYWYRQAAGRGLQLLFYSVGIGQISSEVPQNLSASRPQDRQFILSSKKLLLSDSGFYLCAWDRMGETQYFGPGTRLLVL.

V usage is TRBV19 and J usage is TRBJ1-1; D is possibly TRBD1 (5 bases). The CDR3 runs 14 residues. Trimming removed 7 bases at V and 3 bases at J, with 15 bases between. Germline V gives CDR1 LNHDA, CDR2 SQIVND (reference sequence). CDR3 amino acids: CASTRRGGYTEAFF. The CDR3 DNA sequence: TGTGCCAGTACAAGGAGGGGTGGGTACACTGAAGCTTTCTTT.

The chain couples TRBV12-3 or TRBV12-4 to TRBJ1-1, with TRBD1 as a possible D gene (6 bases). The V gene lost 5 bases and the J gene lost 4 bases, with 11 bases spanning the gap. The CDR3 spans 13 residues. The CDR3 loop reads CASSKGGGTEAFF. The CDR3 region has the DNA TGTGCCAGCAGTAAAGGGGGGGGCACTGAAGCTTTCTTT.

The DNA for the CDR3 is TGTGCCAGCGGGCCCGCAGATACGATTAACTATGGCTACACCTTC. Residues: CASGPADTINYGYTF. The chain employs TRBV2 and TRBJ1-2; no clear D gene. Germline lookup yields CDR1 SNHLY and CDR2 FYNNEI. CDR3 length: 15 residues. Trimming removed 8 bases from V and 1 base from J, with 17 bases in between.

This chain links TRBV5-1 with TRBJ2-5; tentative D call: TRBD1 (5 bases). V lost 4 bases and J lost 0, with 10 bases in between. The CDR3 has 14 amino acids. CDR1 and CDR2 (germline): SGHRS, YFSETQ. CDR3 coding DNA: TGCGCCAGCAGCGTCCAAGGGGACCAAGAGACCCAGTACTTC. It yields the protein CASSVQGDQETQYF.

The genes are TRBV7-8 and TRBJ1-4; D is undetermined. Germline CDR1 SGHVS, CDR2 FQNEAQ. This CDR3 has 14 amino acids. The V gene lost 1 base and the J gene lost 14 bases, with 17 bases spanning the gap. The CDR3 reads CASSLGRVSEALFF. Written as DNA, the CDR3 is TGTGCCAGCAGCTTAGGTCGGGTCTCTGAGGCTCTGTTTTTT.

In this sample, this clone turned up a few times. The chain has TRBV5-6 and TRBJ1-3; D may be TRBD1 (5 bases). V was shortened by 4 bases and J by 5 bases, with 16 bases between the two germline ends. This CDR3 is built from 15 residues. Germline V gives CDR1 SGHDT, CDR2 YYEEEE. The CDR3 here is CASSQGPRARNTIYF. The CDR3 DNA reads as TGTGCCAGCAGCCAGGGCCCAAGGGCCCGAAACACCATATATTTT.

CDR3 nucleotides: TGTGCCAGCAGCTTAGTCGGGGACTCCTACGAGCAGTACTTC. Its translation: CASSLVGDSYEQYF. The chain is built from TRBV11-2 and TRBJ2-7; weak D call: TRBD2 (5 bases). Germline lookup yields CDR1 SGHAT and CDR2 FQNNGV. This CDR3 contains 14 residues. V shed 1 base and J shed 0 bases, with 7 bases lying between them.

This rearrangement joins TRBV6-5 to TRBJ2-5; weak D call: TRBD2 (6 bases). The CDR3 consists of 15 residues. V was clipped by 5 bases and J by 2 bases, with 15 bases between them. Germline CDR1 MNHEY, CDR2 SVGAGI. CDR3 protein: CASSPNDGGQETQYF. CDR3 bases: TGTGCCAGCAGTCCTAATGACGGGGGACAAGAGACCCAGTACTTC.

The CDR3 here is CASSRGISTDTQYF. DNA for the CDR3: TGTGCCAGCAGTAGGGGGATTAGCACAGATACGCAGTATTTT. The chain recombines TRBV2 with TRBJ2-3, with D possibly being TRBD1 (6 bases). Per the germline V gene, CDR1 is SNHLY and CDR2 is FYNNEI. Trimming left V 5 bases short and J 0 bases short, with 9 bases between. This CDR3 is built from 14 residues.

The chain uses TRBV20-1 and TRBJ1-2; 10 bases are a match to TRBD1. Germline V gene sequence: CDR1 DFQATT, CDR2 SNEGSKA (reference sequence). There are 16 residues in the CDR3. Germline trimming cut 3 bases from V and 4 bases from J; bases unmatched to any gene: 11. This CDR3 is CSASVRDRGVIYGYTF. The CDR3 DNA follows: TGCAGTGCTAGTGTCCGGGACAGGGGTGTCATCTATGGCTACACCTTC.

The chain links TRBV7-6 to TRBJ1-4; 10 bases agree with TRBD1. Trimming cost V 5 bases and J 8 bases; bases outside gene matches: 11. The germline CDR1 and CDR2 sequences are SGHVS and FNYEAQ. The CDR3 sequence is 16 residues long. The CDR3 nucleotides read TGTGCCAGCAGCCAGGGACAGGGGATTGTAATGGAAAAACTGTTTTTT. Protein sequence: CASSQGQGIVMEKLFF.

This chain connects TRBV5-1 to TRBJ2-3; D call uncertain. The germline V and J ends were trimmed by 1 base and 2 bases, with 17 bases remaining between them. From germline, CDR1 is SGHRS and CDR2 YFSETQ. The CDR3 extends over 17 amino acids. CDR3 residues: CASSLSGSSLLTDTQYF. In DNA form, the CDR3 reads TGCGCCAGCAGCTTGTCCGGGTCAAGTTTACTCACAGATACGCAGTATTTT.